A single sample gave rise to the 5 T cell receptor beta chains below, sequenced in a study of blood T cells in healthy people across ages. The second PCR ran about 6 to 12 cycles with a sample-barcoded 5' primer and J-beta primers. TCRdb processed the 5' RACE reads anew with MiXCR; each CDR3 protein has one entry. This table holds 650,000 or so distinct CDR3 sequences, about 50% found once. The sample consisted of blood. The source of these receptors is a woman older than 75 in good health.

This clonotype was detected a few times. This chain connects TRBV27 to TRBJ2-1; 7 nucleotides agree with TRBD2. The CDR3 has 13 amino acids. V was clipped by 5 bases and J by 7 bases; unmatched bases: 5. The germline V gene encodes CDR1 MNHEY and CDR2 SMNVEV (reference sequence). As DNA, the CDR3 is TGTGCCAGCAGTGGGCAGGGAGGGAATGAGCAGTTCTTC. As protein: CASSGQGGNEQFF.

This chain connects TRBV25-1 to TRBJ2-7; no definite D call. The length of the CDR3 is 11 residues. V lost 5 bases to trimming and J lost 6 bases, with 8 bases between them. Per germline, CDR1 MGHDK and CDR2 SYGVNS. The CDR3 is CASSYISEQYF. Written as DNA, the CDR3 is TGTGCCAGCAGTTATATCTCCGAGCAGTACTTC.

Comment on this clonotype: A read error may be the cause here, since a much bigger clone is one base away. This rearrangement joins TRBV28 to TRBJ2-5, with D possibly being TRBD1 or TRBD2 (6 bases each). TRBJ2-1 explains the end of the DNA better; the J call may be wrong. The CDR3 is 14 residues long. Germline CDR1 reads MDHEN; CDR2 reads SYDVKM. DNA for the CDR3: TGTGCCAGCACCCTAGGGGGAGGCCAAGAGACCCAGTTCTTC. This gives the protein CASTLGGGQETQFF.

Of note for this clonotype: A much more abundant neighbour one base away suggests this may be a read error. V is TRBV12-3 or TRBV12-4 and J is TRBJ1-5; D unresolved. This CDR3 has 15 amino acids. The CDR3 bases are TGTGCCGGCAGTTTTTTGGCGGTTAGCAATCAGCCCCAGCATTTT. Translation gives CAGSFLAVSNQPQHF.

V gene TRBV10-3 combines with J gene TRBJ2-1; D possibly corresponds to TRBD1 (6 bases). Germline loops: CDR1 ENHRY, CDR2 SYGVKD. Trimming pared 4 bases from V and 3 bases from J, leaving 16 bases between. This CDR3 comprises 16 residues. The CDR3, as DNA: TGTGCCATCAGTGGCGGACAGACCCAATTCTACAATGAGCAGTTCTTC. It yields the protein CAISGGQTQFYNEQFF.